This T cell receptor beta chain was identified in a study of blood T cell repertoires in COVID-19. Germline trimming cut 3 bases from V and 4 bases from J; bases unmatched to any gene: 11. The CDR3 has 16 amino acids. Germline-derived CDR1 and CDR2 are ENHRY and SYGVKD. Per the study methods: Amplified reference gene primers provided the basis for estimating nucleated cell counts. Some clones are missing from TCRdb's copy, which holds only in-frame ones; the method was immunoSEQ multiplex PCR. V, J and clone size derive from that table, while D and trimming were established from the DNA sequence. The sample lists some 97,000 clones, about 77% occurring once.

The source of this sequence is a man between 65 and 85 years old with active or convalescent COVID-19. Sequenced: peripheral blood. The V gene is TRBV10-3, the J gene TRBJ2-7, with 8 positions matching TRBD2. CDR3: CAISDPRTSPMYEQYF. The CDR3 bases are TGTGCCATCAGTGATCCCCGGACTAGCCCCATGTACGAGCAGTACTTC.